These 27 T cell receptor beta chains were sequenced from one sample in a study of T cells after yellow fever vaccination. MiXCR, run by TCRdb on the 5' RACE reads, gives a single entry per CDR3 protein. This table holds 78,000 or so distinct CDR3 sequences, 7.3% found once. The sample consisted of CD8+ T cells sorted from PBMCs, taken roughly 10 days after the first yellow fever vaccination. These receptors came from a man aged 18 to 29 who received the YFV17D yellow fever vaccine.

This clonotype appeared many times. CDR3 sequence (DNA): TGCGCCAGCAGCCGCAGACCCCAGCTAGCGGGGGATAATGAGCAGTTCTTC. Protein product: CASSRRPQLAGDNEQFF. The chain uses TRBV4-1 and TRBJ2-1; 10 nucleotides line up with TRBD2. Germline-derived CDR1 and CDR2 are MGHRA and YSYEKL. The junction had 13 bases not matched to a gene; V was cut back by 4 bases and J by 7 bases. There are 17 residues in the CDR3.

This chain connects TRBV11-3 to TRBJ1-1, with a possible D match to TRBD1 (6 bases). Germline lookup yields CDR1 SGHNT and CDR2 YENEEA. CDR3 length equals 13 residues. V lost 3 bases and J 4 bases, leaving 9 bases between the germline ends. The chain's CDR3 is CASSFGGLTEAFF. The CDR3 nucleotides read TGTGCCAGCAGCTTTGGGGGGCTCACTGAAGCTTTCTTT. The full variable domain, rest sourced from reference TRBV11-3 and TRBJ1-1, is EAGVVQSPRYKIIEKKQPVAFWCNPISGHNTLYWYLQNLGQGPELLIRYENEEAVDDSQLPKDRFSAERLKGVDSTLKIQPAELGDSAVYLCASSFGGLTEAFFGQGTRLTVV.

This clonotype was observed at least ten times. The chain combines TRBV7-3 with TRBJ2-5; TRBD1 might be the D (5 bases). This CDR3 comprises 14 residues. V lost 6 bases to trimming and J lost 5 bases, with 16 bases between them. The germline CDR1 and CDR2 sequences are SGHTA and FQGTGA. The CDR3 nucleotides read TGTGCCAGCAGTGAAAGGGGTGGCCAGGAGACCCAGTACTTC. Residues: CASSERGGQETQYF.

This clonotype was counted many times. This rearrangement joins TRBV29-1 to TRBJ2-3; D is unresolved. Germline CDR1 SQVTM, CDR2 ANQGSEA. Trimming took off 6 bases at V and 0 bases at J, with 7 bases between the two ends. This CDR3 is built from 12 residues. The CDR3: CSVVESTDTQYF. CDR3 nucleotides: TGCAGCGTGGTGGAAAGCACAGATACGCAGTATTTT.

This clonotype was counted between two and nine times. The V and J genes are TRBV4-1 and TRBJ2-2; 10 bases agree with TRBD1. Germline-derived CDR1 and CDR2 are MGHRA and YSYEKL. The length of the CDR3 is 16 residues. The ends lost 0 bases at V and 4 bases at J; junction bases unmatched: 2. CDR3 region: CASSQEGTGVTGELFF. The CDR3 nucleotides read TGCGCCAGCAGCCAAGAAGGGACAGGGGTCACCGGGGAGCTGTTTTTT.

Only a few counts were recorded for this clonotype. The chain uses TRBV10-3 and TRBJ2-6, with D tentatively TRBD1 (5 bases). Germline CDR1 ENHRY, CDR2 SYGVKD. The CDR3 has 18 residues. V lost 3 bases and J lost 0, with 15 bases in between. CDR3 sequence: CAISDGQDFLSGANVLTF. DNA of the CDR3: TGTGCCATCAGTGATGGACAAGACTTTCTCTCTGGGGCCAACGTCCTGACTTTC.

This clonotype was observed at least ten times. The rearrangement uses TRBV7-2 and TRBJ2-7; D is unresolved. The germline V gene has CDR1 SGHTA and CDR2 FQGNSA. V lost 4 bases and J lost 3, with 7 bases in between. The CDR3 has 12 residues. This CDR3 reads CASSSDFYEQYV. The DNA for the CDR3 is TGTGCCAGCAGCTCCGACTTCTACGAGCAGTACGTC.

This clonotype was observed a handful of times. The chain joins TRBV29-1 to TRBJ2-3; 9 nucleotides agree with TRBD1. Germline trimming cut 5 bases from V and 3 bases from J; bases unmatched to any gene: 6. Germline V lookup: CDR1 SQVTM, CDR2 ANQGSEA. The CDR3 sequence is 14 residues long. This CDR3 is CSVTGTGSTDTQYF. The CDR3 nucleotides read TGCAGCGTTACCGGGACAGGGAGTACAGATACGCAGTATTTT.

In this sample, this clonotype turned up many times. This chain uses TRBV6-2 or TRBV6-3 with TRBJ2-1; 7 bases are a match to TRBD1. V trimming: 7 bases; J trimming: 2 bases; junction bases outside the gene matches: 8. Germline V gives CDR1 MNHEY, CDR2 SVGEGT. This CDR3 comprises 15 residues. The CDR3 DNA reads TGTGCCAGCAACTTCAGGGACAGCCCCTACAATGAGCAGTTCTTC. The encoded protein is CASNFRDSPYNEQFF.

J is TRBJ1-1 and V is TRBV14; D may be TRBD1 (5 bases). CDR1 SGHDN and CDR2 FVKESK come from the germline V gene. V lost 4 bases, J lost 5 bases, and 20 bases lay in between. This CDR3 region has 16 residues. This chain's CDR3 is CASSPHWMGLETEAFF. The CDR3, as DNA: TGTGCCAGCAGCCCCCATTGGATGGGGCTTGAAACTGAAGCTTTCTTT.

This chain joins TRBV5-6 and TRBJ1-2, with TRBD1 as a possible D gene (6 bases). Germline assignment: CDR1 SGHDT and CDR2 YYEEEE. This CDR3 has 14 amino acids. The ends were cut back, 2 bases at V and 5 bases at J, with 13 bases in the middle. The CDR3 DNA is TGTGCCAGCAGCTTTTGGGGGGGCGCGTATGGCTACACCTTC. Translated, it gives CASSFWGGAYGYTF.

The sample holds many counts of this clonotype. The chain employs TRBV10-3 and TRBJ1-2; D unresolved. Germline CDR1 ENHRY, CDR2 SYGVKD. The CDR3 has 14 amino acids. V lost 10 bases and J 7 bases, leaving 22 bases between the germline ends. The DNA for the CDR3 is TGTGCCACCCGTTGGAGAGAGAACTATGTTGGCTACACCTTC. Its translation is CATRWRENYVGYTF.

This clonotype was found a few times. The chain has TRBV5-1 and TRBJ1-6; D uncertain. Trimming stripped 0 bases from V and 0 bases from J, with 10 bases between. The CDR3 runs 17 residues. CDR1 is SGHRS and CDR2 is YFSETQ in the germline V gene. CDR3 DNA: TGCGCCAGCAGCTTGGCGGGCCCGAGCTCCTATAATTCACCCCTCCACTTT. It encodes CASSLAGPSSYNSPLHF.

The chain combines TRBV6-1 with TRBJ1-3, with a weak D call TRBD1 (6 bases). Between the trimmed V and J ends, which lost 6 bases and 2 bases, there was a span of 11 bases. The CDR3 extends over 14 amino acids. Germline V gene lookup returns CDR1 MNHNS and CDR2 SASEGT. The CDR3 DNA reads TGTGCCAGCAGGAAGGCAGGGGCTGGAAACACCATATATTTT. This gives the protein CASRKAGAGNTIYF.

This clonotype was observed many times. The CDR3, as DNA: TGCAGCGTTGAGCTACCAGGGCCCTATGGCTACACCTTC. Its protein product is CSVELPGPYGYTF. This rearrangement joins TRBV29-1 to TRBJ1-2, with D perhaps TRBD1 (5 bases). V was pared by 3 bases and J by 4 bases, with 12 bases between. Germline V gene data show CDR1 as SQVTM and CDR2 as ANQGSEA. The CDR3 spans 13 residues.

This clonotype appeared a few times. The chain uses TRBV9 and TRBJ2-5; D perhaps matches TRBD1 (5 bases). Germline-derived CDR1 and CDR2 are SGDLS and YYNGEE. Trimming stripped 3 bases from V and 0 bases from J, with 15 bases between. CDR3 length equals 16 residues. As DNA, the CDR3 is TGTGCCAGCAGCGCCGGACGCTCAGGGTACCAAGAGACCCAGTACTTC. Encoded protein: CASSAGRSGYQETQYF. Together with reference TRBV9 and TRBJ2-5, the CDR3 gives the full variable domain: DSGVTQTPKHLITATGQRVTLRCSPRSGDLSVYWYQQSLDQGLQFLIQYYNGEERAKGNILERFSAQQFPDLHSELNLSSLELGDSALYFCASSAGRSGYQETQYFGPGTRLLVL.

The table lists this clonotype with a few counts. The V and J genes are TRBV7-9 and TRBJ1-2, with D perhaps matching TRBD1 (5 bases). Per the germline V gene, CDR1 is SEHNR and CDR2 is FQNEAQ (reference sequence). The CDR3 is 18 amino acids. The V end was cut by 1 base, the J end by 0 bases, with 18 bases between. CDR3 loop: CASSLVGPLTETNYGYTF. DNA of the CDR3: TGTGCCAGCAGCTTAGTTGGGCCTCTGACAGAGACTAACTATGGCTACACCTTC.

This clonotype was seen at least ten times. The chain joins TRBV13 to TRBJ2-1; the match to TRBD1 covers 9 bases. The length of the CDR3 is 13 residues. Germline CDR1 reads PRHDT; CDR2 reads FYEKMQ (reference sequence). The ends lost 6 bases at V and 9 bases at J; junction bases unmatched: 6. The CDR3 protein is CASSHRGLAEQFF. The CDR3 coding sequence is TGTGCCAGCAGTCACAGGGGGCTGGCTGAGCAGTTCTTC.

There are many counts of this clonotype. The chain couples TRBV12-3 or TRBV12-4 to TRBJ2-7; D may be TRBD2 (6 bases). Trimming took off 7 bases at V and 3 bases at J, with 25 bases between the two ends. This CDR3 contains 17 residues. CDR3 bases: TGTGCCAGCAAAAAGGGCGGGGATATTGTAGGGATCTACGAGCAGTACTTC. It codes for CASKKGGDIVGIYEQYF.

This clonotype was counted a few times. The rearrangement uses TRBV12-3 or TRBV12-4 and TRBJ2-2; possibly TRBD2 for D (5 bases). V lost 4 bases to trimming and J lost 5 bases, with 8 bases between them. The CDR3 spans 13 residues. This CDR3 reads CASSWTPTGELFF. In nucleotides, the CDR3 is TGTGCCAGCAGTTGGACTCCTACCGGGGAGCTGTTTTTT.

This clonotype was counted many times. Mismatch with germline at one junction end may stem from a read error. The chain uses TRBV20-1 and TRBJ1-2, with a tentative D call TRBD1 (5 bases). The CDR3 has 12 amino acids. In germline, CDR1 is DFQATT, CDR2 SNEGSKA (reference sequence). The CDR3 DNA reads as TGCAGTGCGAGAGCGGGGCCCTATGGCTACACCTTC. Amino acids: CSARAGPYGYTF.

The table lists this clonotype with many counts. The chain combines TRBV6-5 with TRBJ1-1, with a weak D call TRBD1 (6 bases). Germline CDR1 reads MNHEY; CDR2 reads SVGAGI. The CDR3 covers 16 residues. V was shortened by 0 bases and J by 0 bases, with 11 bases between the two germline ends. The CDR3 is CASSYSRDTLNTEAFF. The CDR3 region has the DNA TGTGCCAGCAGTTACTCCCGGGACACTCTGAACACTGAAGCTTTCTTT.

This clonotype was seen at least ten times. J is TRBJ2-5 and V is TRBV28; D may be TRBD1 (6 bases). The V end lost 2 bases, the J end lost 2 bases, and 12 bases lay between the germline ends. This CDR3 spans 15 amino acids. In germline, CDR1 is MDHEN, CDR2 SYDVKM. The CDR3 DNA reads as TGTGCCAGCAGTTTAGATATAGGACAGCAAGAGACCCAGTACTTC. This gives the protein CASSLDIGQQETQYF.

This clonotype was seen repeatedly, ten times or more. The J gene is TRBJ2-1, the V gene TRBV29-1, with D unresolved. Germline V gives CDR1 SQVTM, CDR2 ANQGSEA. CDR3 length: 13 amino acids. Deletions cut 2 bases from V and 4 bases from J, with 9 bases between. The CDR3 region is CSVEYQTYNEQFF. The CDR3 DNA follows: TGCAGCGTTGAATATCAAACTTACAATGAGCAGTTCTTC.

This clonotype was counted at least ten times. The rearrangement joins TRBV4-3 to TRBJ2-4; D not resolved. In germline, CDR1 is LGHNA, CDR2 YSLEER. This CDR3 has 16 residues. Trimming pared 2 bases from V and 0 bases from J, leaving 11 bases between. The DNA for the CDR3 is TGCGCCAGCAGCCAAAGCTCGGGTCTAGCCAAAAACATTCAGTACTTC. It codes for CASSQSSGLAKNIQYF.

The V and J genes are TRBV5-1 and TRBJ1-1; tentatively, D is TRBD1 (5 bases). Germline lookup yields CDR1 SGHRS and CDR2 YFSETQ. The CDR3 totals 14 residues. V shed 3 bases and J shed 1 base, with 10 bases lying between them. In nucleotides, the CDR3 is TGCGCCAGCAGCTCTTCAGGGCGGAACACTGAAGCTTTCTTT. It translates to CASSSSGRNTEAFF.

The chain links TRBV20-1 to TRBJ2-5; 8 bases are a match to TRBD1. CDR3 size: 15 residues. The trim removed 1 base at V and 5 bases at J, leaving 9 bases unmatched. Per the germline V gene, CDR1 is DFQATT and CDR2 is SNEGSKA (reference sequence). The CDR3 DNA reads TGCAGTGCTAGAGGAGACAGGGGAAGGTGGGAGACCCAGTACTTC. It is translated as CSARGDRGRWETQYF.